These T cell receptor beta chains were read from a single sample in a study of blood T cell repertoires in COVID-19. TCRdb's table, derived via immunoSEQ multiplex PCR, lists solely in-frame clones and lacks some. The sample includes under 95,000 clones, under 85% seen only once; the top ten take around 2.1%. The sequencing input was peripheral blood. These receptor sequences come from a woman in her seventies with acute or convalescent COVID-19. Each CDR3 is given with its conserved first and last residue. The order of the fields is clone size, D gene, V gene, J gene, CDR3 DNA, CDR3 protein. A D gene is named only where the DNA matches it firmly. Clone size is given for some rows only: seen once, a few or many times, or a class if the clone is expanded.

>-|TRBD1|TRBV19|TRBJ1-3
TGTGCCAGTAGTGACAGGGCAAGCGGAAACACCATATATTTT
CASSDRASGNTIYF
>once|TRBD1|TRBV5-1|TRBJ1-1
TGCGCCAGCAGCCAGAGGACAGGGTTGTTTAACACTGAAGCTTTCTTT
CASSQRTGLFNTEAFF
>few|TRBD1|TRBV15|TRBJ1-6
TGTGCCACCAGCAGAACTACCGGGACAGGAGAACCCCTCCACTTT
CATSRTTGTGEPLHF
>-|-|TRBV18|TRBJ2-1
TGTGCCAGCTCCCTCGTCGATGAGCAGTTCTTC
CASSLVDEQFF
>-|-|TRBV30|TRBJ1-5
TGTGCCTGGAGTCCCGCCAGGACGGGGAATAGCAATCAGCCCCAGCATTTT
CAWSPARTGNSNQPQHF
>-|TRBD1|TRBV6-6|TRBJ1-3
TGTGCCAGCAGTTCGATGGGACAGGGCTCTGGAAACACCATATATTTT
CASSSMGQGSGNTIYF
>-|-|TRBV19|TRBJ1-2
TGTGCCAGTAGTCCACGGGCGGGGGGCGACTATGGCTACACCTTC
CASSPRAGGDYGYTF
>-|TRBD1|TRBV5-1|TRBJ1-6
TGCGCCAGCAGCTTCGTACAGGGGGCAGGTCCCCTCCACTTT
CASSFVQGAGPLHF
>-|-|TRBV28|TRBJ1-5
TGTGCCAGCAGTTTACCTTCAGGGCAGAACCAGCCCCAGCATTTT
CASSLPSGQNQPQHF
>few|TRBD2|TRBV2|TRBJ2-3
TGTGCCAGCAGCCTTAGCGGGGGGGCCGGAGATACGCAGTATTTT
CASSLSGGAGDTQYF
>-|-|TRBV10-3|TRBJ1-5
TGTGCCATCAGTGGCGGGGGGAACAATCAGCCCCAGCATTTT
CAISGGGNNQPQHF
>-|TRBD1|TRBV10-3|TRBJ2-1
TGTGCCATCAGCCCCGACAGGGGGCTGAATGAGCAGTTCTTC
CAISPDRGLNEQFF
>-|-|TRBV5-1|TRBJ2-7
TGCGCCAGCACCGACGTCAGGTCAAGCTCCTACGAGCAGTACTTC
CASTDVRSSSYEQYF
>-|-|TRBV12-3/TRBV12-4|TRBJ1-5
TGTGCCAGCAGCTCCAATCAGCCCCAGCATTTT
CASSSNQPQHF
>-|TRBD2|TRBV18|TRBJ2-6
TGTGCCAGCTCACCACTCCTAGCGGGGGTCTCTGGGGCCAACGTCCTGACTTTC
CASSPLLAGVSGANVLTF
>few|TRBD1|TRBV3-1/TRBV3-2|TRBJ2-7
TGTGCCAGCAGCCCGACAGGGGGGCTCTACGAGCAGTACTTC
CASSPTGGLYEQYF
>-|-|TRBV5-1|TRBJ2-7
TGCGCCAGCAGCTTGGCTACGGGAGTCGAGCAGTACTTC
CASSLATGVEQYF
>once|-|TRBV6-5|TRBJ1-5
TGTGCCAGCAGTTACAGAGTTAATAGCAATCAGCCCCAGCATTTT
CASSYRVNSNQPQHF
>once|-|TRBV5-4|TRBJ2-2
TGTGCCAGCACCGGGAACACCGGGGAGCTGTTTTTT
CASTGNTGELFF
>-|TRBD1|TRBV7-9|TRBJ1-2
TGTGCCAGCAGCACTTCGACAGGGGCGGGTGGCTACACCTTC
CASSTSTGAGGYTF
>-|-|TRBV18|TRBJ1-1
TGTGCCAGCTCACCGAGCGCCAACACTGAAGCTTTCTTT
CASSPSANTEAFF
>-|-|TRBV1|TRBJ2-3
TGCACCAGCAGCCTGCGGGGCGACCATACGCAGTATTTT
CTSSLRGDHTQYF
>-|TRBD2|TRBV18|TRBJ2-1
TGTGCCAGCTCACCACTAACTAGCGGGAGCTCCTACAATGAGCAGTTCTTC
CASSPLTSGSSYNEQFF
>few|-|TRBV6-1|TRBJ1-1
TGTGCCAGCAGTGAAGCGCTAGGCAAAATGAACACTGAAGCTTTCTTT
CASSEALGKMNTEAFF
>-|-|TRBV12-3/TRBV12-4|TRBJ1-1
TGTGCCAGCAGTTTAACTGTAGATACTGAAGCTTTCTTT
CASSLTVDTEAFF
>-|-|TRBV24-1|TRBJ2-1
TGTGCCACCAGTGATTACTCTGCTGAGCAGTTCTTC
CATSDYSAEQFF
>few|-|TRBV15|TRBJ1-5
TGTGCCACCAGCAGGGGGGGTAGCAATCAGCCCCAGCATTTT
CATSRGGSNQPQHF
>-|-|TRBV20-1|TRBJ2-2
TGCAGTGCTAAGGGGCCCGGGGAGCTGTTTTTT
CSAKGPGELFF
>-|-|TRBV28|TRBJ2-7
TGTGCCAGCAGTTTATTGGAGGGGGAGCAGTACTTC
CASSLLEGEQYF
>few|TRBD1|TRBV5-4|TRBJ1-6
TGTGCCAGCAGTTCGGACAGGGTTAATAATTCACCCCTCCACTTT
CASSSDRVNNSPLHF
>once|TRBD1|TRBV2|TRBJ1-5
TGTGCCAGCAGTGAAGAAGGGGGCCATCAGCCCCAGCATTTT
CASSEEGGHQPQHF
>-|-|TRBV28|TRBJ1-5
TGTGCCAGCAGGTTCCGGGACTCTATGGGCAATCAGCCCCAGCATTTT
CASRFRDSMGNQPQHF
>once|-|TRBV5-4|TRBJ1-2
TGTGCCAGCAGCTTGGCTACCACAGGGTGGTATGGCTACACCTTC
CASSLATTGWYGYTF
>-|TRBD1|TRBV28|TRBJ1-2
TGTGCCAGCAGTGGCCGGACAGGGGGCTATGGCTACACCTTC
CASSGRTGGYGYTF
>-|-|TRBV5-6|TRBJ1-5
TGTGCCAGCCCTAGGATAATAGATCAGCCCCAGCATTTT
CASPRIIDQPQHF
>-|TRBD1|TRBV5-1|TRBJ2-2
TGCGCCAGCAGGGGACAGCCCCTGATGAACACCGGGGAGCTGTTTTTT
CASRGQPLMNTGELFF
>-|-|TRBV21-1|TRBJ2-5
TGTGCCAGCAGCAAAGTAGAGCGGCCAGCTGGGGAGACCCAGTACTTC
CASSKVERPAGETQYF
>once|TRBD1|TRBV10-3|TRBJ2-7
TGTGCCATCAGTGAGTCGGACAGGGGAATTGAGCAGTACTTC
CAISESDRGIEQYF
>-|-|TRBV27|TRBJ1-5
TGTGCCAGCAGTTTAAACGGTTATAGCAATCAGCCCCAGCATTTT
CASSLNGYSNQPQHF
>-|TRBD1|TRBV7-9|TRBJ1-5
TGTGCCAGCAGACAGGGGGCTGGGCCCCAGCATTTT
CASRQGAGPQHF
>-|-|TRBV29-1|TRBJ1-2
TGCAGCGTTGAGGGGACTGGATGGGACTATGGCTACACCTTC
CSVEGTGWDYGYTF
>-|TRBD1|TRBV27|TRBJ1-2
TGTGCCAGCAGGCCAGGGGGCGGGAGAAACTATGGCTACACCTTC
CASRPGGGRNYGYTF
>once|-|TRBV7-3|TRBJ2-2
TGTGCCAGCAGCTTTAGTCGCGGCACCGGGGAGCTGTTTTTT
CASSFSRGTGELFF
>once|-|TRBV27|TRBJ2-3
TGTGCCAGCAGTTTAAGGCAGGCCTACACAGATACGCAGTATTTT
CASSLRQAYTDTQYF
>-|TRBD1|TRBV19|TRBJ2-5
TGTGCCAGTAGGATGGGACAGAATCAAGAGACCCAGTACTTC
CASRMGQNQETQYF
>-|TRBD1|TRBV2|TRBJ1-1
TGTGCCAGCAGTAAGGGACAGGGGAACACTGAAGCTTTCTTT
CASSKGQGNTEAFF
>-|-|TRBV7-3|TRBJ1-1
TGTGCCAGCAGTGGACACATGAACACTGAAGCTTTCTTT
CASSGHMNTEAFF
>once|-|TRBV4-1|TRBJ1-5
TGCGCCAGCAGCCAAGGTCGGGGGGATCAGCCCCAGCATTTT
CASSQGRGDQPQHF
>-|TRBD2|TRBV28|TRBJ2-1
TGTGCCAGCAGTTTAAGGCGGGGGTACAATGAGCAGTTCTTC
CASSLRRGYNEQFF
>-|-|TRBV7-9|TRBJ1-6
TGTGCCAGCAGCTATGAGGGTAGCTCCTATAATTCACCCCTCCACTTT
CASSYEGSSYNSPLHF
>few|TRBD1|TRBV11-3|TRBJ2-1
TGTGCCAGCAGCCCTAAGCCGGGTCCTGGGACAGGGGACTACAATGAGCAGTTCTTC
CASSPKPGPGTGDYNEQFF
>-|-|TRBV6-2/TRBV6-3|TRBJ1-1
TGTGCCAGCAGGCCTCATCGGGCCGGGGCTGAAGCTTTCTTT
CASRPHRAGAEAFF
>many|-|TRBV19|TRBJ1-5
TGTGCCAGTAGTTTTGCGGGGGCGCTCAAGCTGGTAAGCAATCAGCCCCAGCATTTT
CASSFAGALKLVSNQPQHF
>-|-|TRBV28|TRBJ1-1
TGTGCCAGCAGTGTTCACAGGAACACTGAAGCTTTCTTT
CASSVHRNTEAFF